The next 10 T cell receptor beta chains were all read from a single sample in a study of neurological immune-mediated disorders. MiXCR, applied by TCRdb to the 5' RACE reads, yields one record per CDR3 protein. The sample contains around 38,000 distinct CDR3 sequences, approximately 15% of which appear only once. The specimen was CD4+ T cells from blood. These receptors originate from a woman in her sixties or seventies with HTLV-1-associated myelopathy (HAM/TSP).

This clonotype was observed many times. The chain joins TRBV29-1 to TRBJ1-2; D unresolved. The CDR3 is 10 residues long. Trimming removed 3 bases at V and 8 bases at J, with 7 bases between. Germline CDR1 SQVTM, CDR2 ANQGSEA. In DNA, the CDR3 is TGCAGCGTTGACCCCGGAGGCTACACCTTC. Its protein is CSVDPGGYTF.

Worth noting for this clonotype: Because the CDR3's place on the DNA is in doubt, the DNA is left out and the CDR3 is given as listed by TCRdb. The rearrangement links TRBV5-1 to TRBJ2-5; the D segment call TRBD2 is taken from the table without a DNA check. The CDR3 adds up to 21 amino acids, both ends counted. CDR1 and CDR2 (germline): SGHRS, YFSETQ. The CDR3 here is CASSFYICSASPSGVQETQYF.

There are many counts of this clonotype. This chain uses TRBV20-1 with TRBJ1-2; D is unresolved. In germline, CDR1 is DFQATT, CDR2 SNEGSKA (reference sequence). V was cut by 5 bases and J by 6 bases, with 16 bases left in between. The CDR3 totals 13 residues. Here the CDR3 reads CSASKAVDDGYTF. DNA of the CDR3: TGCAGTGCTTCGAAGGCGGTTGACGATGGCTACACCTTC.

This clonotype occurred many times. The V and J genes are TRBV15 and TRBJ2-5, with D perhaps matching TRBD1 or TRBD2 (5 bases each). This CDR3 has 19 residues. Germline CDR1 reads LNHNV; CDR2 reads YYDKDF (reference sequence). Trimming shortened V by 0 bases and J by 2 bases, and 22 bases separated the two germline ends. The CDR3 nucleotides are TGTGCCACCAGCAGAGATCGGGGCTCATCCATTTTAGGGCAAGAGACCCAGTACTTC. It specifies CATSRDRGSSILGQETQYF.

The sample holds many counts of this clonotype. This CDR3 is CASSLVESNYGYTF. The CDR3 bases are TGCGCCAGCAGCTTGGTGGAAAGCAACTATGGCTACACCTTC. The chain recombines TRBV5-1 with TRBJ1-2; D unresolved. Trimming shortened V by 0 bases and J by 2 bases, and 8 bases separated the two germline ends. The CDR3 totals 14 residues. In germline, CDR1 is SGHRS, CDR2 YFSETQ.

The table lists this clonotype with many counts. This sequence joins TRBV20-1 and TRBJ1-1, with 11 bases aligning to TRBD1. V dropped 1 base and J dropped 10; count of bases not matched to a gene: 11. This CDR3 is built from 15 residues. The germline V gene encodes CDR1 DFQATT and CDR2 SNEGSKA (reference sequence). In DNA form, the CDR3 reads TGCAGTGCTAGAGCCGCCCAGGGACAGGGGGGGGTAGCTTTCTTT. It yields the protein CSARAAQGQGGVAFF.

This clonotype was detected many times. The rearrangement uses TRBV25-1 and TRBJ1-4; no clear D. The CDR3 is made up of 15 amino acids. Germline V gene lookup returns CDR1 MGHDK and CDR2 SYGVNS. V was shortened by 2 bases and J by 3 bases, with 10 bases between the two germline ends. DNA for the CDR3: TGTGCCAGCAGTGAAAGGAGGCTGGCTAATGAAAAACTGTTTTTT. Translated, it gives CASSERRLANEKLFF. The full variable domain, with the rest looked up from reference TRBV25-1 and TRBJ1-4, is EADIYQTPRYLVIGTGKKITLECSQTMGHDKMYWYQQDPGMELHLIHYSYGVNSTEKGDLSSESTVSRIRTEHFPLTLESARPSHTSQYLCASSERRLANEKLFFGSGTQLSVL.

The sample holds many counts of this clonotype. V gene TRBV6-5 combines with J gene TRBJ1-1; no clear D gene. The CDR3 covers 16 residues. Trimming took off 0 bases at V and 3 bases at J, with 14 bases between the two ends. The germline gives CDR1 MNHEY, CDR2 SVGAGI. The CDR3: CASSYSSGWRYTEAFF. CDR3 DNA sequence: TGTGCCAGCAGTTACTCGAGTGGATGGCGCTACACTGAAGCTTTCTTT.

This clonotype occurred many times. The chain uses TRBV6-6 and TRBJ2-7; 7 nucleotides match TRBD1. The CDR3 is 15 residues long. Germline CDR1 reads MNHNY; CDR2 reads SVGAGI (reference sequence). V was clipped by 6 bases and J by 4 bases; unmatched bases: 12. The CDR3 here is CASSPISGGSYEQYF. The CDR3 nucleotides read TGTGCCAGCAGCCCAATCTCAGGGGGATCTTACGAGCAGTACTTC.

This clonotype was counted ten times or more. The V call is TRBV29-1, the J call TRBJ2-3; TRBD2 might be the D (6 bases). With 4 bases removed from V and 0 bases from J, the gap between germline ends came to 11 bases. The CDR3 covers 14 residues. Germline V CDR1 and CDR2: SQVTM, ANQGSEA. Here the CDR3 reads CSVARGGSTDTQYF. Here the CDR3 DNA reads TGCAGCGTTGCCCGGGGAGGTAGCACAGATACGCAGTATTTT.